The 6 T cell receptor beta chains in this list originate from one sample, sequenced in a study of OX40 agonist ivuxolimab in advanced cancers. Clones were sequenced by immunoSEQ multiplex PCR, and TCRdb holds only the in-frame ones, with some missing. The table has fewer than 45,000 clones, 70% to 90% seen once. Source: CD4+ or CD8+ T cells sorted from blood, taken in a trial of the OX40 agonist ivuxolimab. These receptors originate from an adult with an advanced solid tumor such as melanoma, head and neck, liver or kidney cancer.

The V and J genes are TRBV7-9 and TRBJ2-6; 7 bases map to TRBD2. The V gene's germline CDR1 is SEHNR and CDR2 FQNEAQ (reference sequence). This CDR3 has 15 residues. J was trimmed by 9 bases and V by 1 base; bases with no gene match: 6. CDR3 sequence reads: CASSLEAGEGNVLTF. CDR3 sequence (DNA): TGTGCCAGCAGCTTAGAGGCGGGGGAAGGCAACGTCCTGACTTTC. The variable domain in full, with the rest retrieved from reference TRBV7-9 and TRBJ2-6, is DTGVSQNPRHKITKRGQNVTFRCDPISEHNRLYWYRQTLGQGPEFLTYFQNEAQLEKSRLLSDRFSAERPKGSFSTLEIQRTEQGDSAMYLCASSLEAGEGNVLTFGAGSRLTVL.

The chain has TRBV10-3 and TRBJ1-2, with a possible D match to TRBD1 (5 bases). The CDR3 has 14 amino acids. Germline loops: CDR1 ENHRY, CDR2 SYGVKD. Trimming pared 2 bases from V and 4 bases from J, leaving 11 bases between. Written as DNA, the CDR3 is TGTGCCATCAGTGAGGGGGGTCTTGCCTATGGCTACACCTTC. Its protein is CAISEGGLAYGYTF.

V usage is TRBV18 and J usage is TRBJ1-4, with D possibly matching TRBD1 (6 bases). This CDR3 comprises 16 residues. CDR1 KGHSH and CDR2 LQKENI come from the germline V gene. The V end lost 8 bases, the J end lost 5 bases, and 21 bases lay between the germline ends. For the CDR3, the DNA is TGTGCCAGCATCGCGGTCAGGGGCGGCTTGAATGAAAAACTGTTTTTT. This translates into CASIAVRGGLNEKLFF.

The chain employs TRBV6-6 and TRBJ1-1; no definite D call. The V gene lost 2 bases and the J gene lost 6 bases, with 7 bases spanning the gap. The germline gives CDR1 MNHNY, CDR2 SVGAGI (reference sequence). CDR3 size: 12 residues. The CDR3 here is CASSYVGSEAFF. The CDR3, as DNA: TGTGCCAGCAGTTACGTTGGATCTGAAGCTTTCTTT.

The rearrangement links TRBV6-5 to TRBJ2-3, with TRBD2 identical over 10 bases. This CDR3 has 15 residues. With 2 bases clipped from V and 3 bases from J, the junction kept 2 bases outside the gene matches. Germline assignment: CDR1 MNHEY and CDR2 SVGAGI. CDR3 in DNA: TGTGCCAGCAGTTACGAAGCGGGAGGGACAGATACGCAGTATTTT. Amino acid sequence: CASSYEAGGTDTQYF.

The V and J genes are TRBV19 and TRBJ2-1, with 8 bases fitting TRBD2. The CDR3 totals 14 residues. Germline CDR1 is LNHDA and CDR2 is SQIVND (reference sequence). Germline trimming cut 8 bases from V and 5 bases from J; bases unmatched to any gene: 8. The CDR3 bases are TGTGCCAGTGGTAGCGGGGCAGGTCACAATGAGCAGTTCTTC. This translates into CASGSGAGHNEQFF.